The TCR beta chain under discussion was sequenced for a study of blood T cell repertoires in COVID-19. Background on the study: Collection of acute and convalescent COVID-19 samples took place in the United States, Italy and Spain. T cells, B-cell-depleted T cells, or PBMCs provided the cDNA or gDNA that served as material.

This clone was observed once. Per the germline V gene, CDR1 is KGHSH and CDR2 is LQKENI. V lost 4 bases, J lost 5 bases, and 12 bases lay in between. The CDR3 totals 14 residues. Original processing methods: Reference gene primer amplification gave nucleated cell count estimates. Some clones are missing from TCRdb's copy, which holds only in-frame ones; the method was immunoSEQ multiplex PCR. The V and J calls and clone size come from that table; D and trimming were worked out from the DNA. The sample includes fewer than 85,000 clones, roughly 85% of them seen just once. The V call is TRBV18, the J call TRBJ1-5; a weak D match, TRBD1 (6 bases). This clonotype was obtained from a man aged 55 to 70 with acute or convalescent COVID-19. Input material: peripheral blood. The CDR3 DNA is TGTGCCAGCTCACGACGGGGGGCCGATCAGCCCCAGCATTTT. Protein: CASSRRGADQPQHF.